This is a list of T cell receptor beta chains from one sample in a study of OX40 agonist ivuxolimab in advanced cancers. TCRdb keeps only in-frame clones here, not all; method: immunoSEQ multiplex PCR. The data show some 96,000 clones, with 70% to 85% seen just once and more than 1.4% held by the top ten. The sample was CD4+ or CD8+ T cells sorted from blood, taken in a trial of the OX40 agonist ivuxolimab. All receptors derive from an adult with an advanced solid tumor such as melanoma, head and neck, liver or kidney cancer. Each CDR3 is given with its conserved first and last residue. A D gene is named only where the DNA matches it firmly. For some rows the clone size is stated as once, few or many, or as a class when expanded; others skip it.

cdr3_aa: CASSLALEKLFF; cdr3_nt: TGTGCCAGCAGCTTAGCACTGGAAAAACTGTTTTTT; d_call: .; j_call: TRBJ1-4; clone_size: .; v_call: TRBV7-9
cdr3_aa: CASRKVGGVYEQYF; cdr3_nt: TGTGCCAGCAGGAAAGTCGGGGGAGTATACGAGCAGTACTTC; d_call: .; j_call: TRBJ2-7; clone_size: .; v_call: TRBV27
cdr3_aa: CATTPGGVSEPQHF; cdr3_nt: TGTGCCACCACCCCAGGGGGGGTTTCGGAGCCCCAGCATTTT; d_call: TRBD1; j_call: TRBJ1-5; clone_size: .; v_call: TRBV15
cdr3_aa: CASSPGLAGGLKYGETQYF; cdr3_nt: TGTGCCAGCAGCCCTGGACTAGCGGGAGGTCTTAAATATGGAGAGACCCAGTACTTC; d_call: TRBD2; j_call: TRBJ2-5; clone_size: .; v_call: TRBV13
cdr3_aa: CARSLATVNEQFF; cdr3_nt: TGTGCCAGAAGCTTGGCCACCGTCAATGAGCAGTTCTTC; d_call: .; j_call: TRBJ2-1; clone_size: .; v_call: TRBV5-3
cdr3_aa: CASTPWDREGNTIYF; cdr3_nt: TGTGCCAGCACCCCGTGGGACAGGGAGGGAAACACCATATATTTT; d_call: TRBD1; j_call: TRBJ1-3; clone_size: .; v_call: TRBV28
cdr3_aa: CASSRDYYEQYF; cdr3_nt: TGTGCCAGCAGTCGGGACTACTACGAGCAGTACTTC; d_call: TRBD2; j_call: TRBJ2-7; clone_size: .; v_call: TRBV7-2
cdr3_aa: CASSLDAGVRTGELFF; cdr3_nt: TGCGCCAGCAGCTTGGATGCGGGGGTGAGGACCGGGGAGCTGTTTTTT; d_call: TRBD2; j_call: TRBJ2-2; clone_size: .; v_call: TRBV5-1
cdr3_aa: CASSFRTSGYNEQFF; cdr3_nt: TGTGCCAGCAGCTTTCGGACTAGCGGTTACAATGAGCAGTTCTTC; d_call: TRBD2; j_call: TRBJ2-1; clone_size: .; v_call: TRBV7-9
cdr3_aa: CASSLQGGNTIYF; cdr3_nt: TGTGCCAGCAGCCTACAGGGTGGAAACACCATATATTTT; d_call: .; j_call: TRBJ1-3; clone_size: .; v_call: TRBV28
cdr3_aa: CASSQDRAGRKDTQYF; cdr3_nt: TGTGCCAGCAGCCAAGATCGGGCAGGGAGGAAAGATACGCAGTATTTT; d_call: .; j_call: TRBJ2-3; clone_size: .; v_call: TRBV14
cdr3_aa: CASSDPGLADEQYF; cdr3_nt: TGTGCCAGCAGTGACCCGGGACTAGCGGACGAGCAGTACTTC; d_call: TRBD2; j_call: TRBJ2-7; clone_size: once; v_call: TRBV2
cdr3_aa: CASSRDRDYKGYTF; cdr3_nt: TGTGCCAGCAGTAGGGACAGGGATTACAAAGGCTACACCTTC; d_call: TRBD1; j_call: TRBJ1-2; clone_size: .; v_call: TRBV6-5
cdr3_aa: CAWSRGTANEQFF; cdr3_nt: TGTGCCTGGAGTCGGGGGACAGCCAATGAGCAGTTCTTC; d_call: .; j_call: TRBJ2-1; clone_size: .; v_call: TRBV30
cdr3_aa: CASRDTSYEQYF; cdr3_nt: TGTGCCAGCAGGGACACTTCCTACGAGCAGTACTTC; d_call: .; j_call: TRBJ2-7; clone_size: .; v_call: TRBV6-6
cdr3_aa: CASSLAPQGGSDIQYF; cdr3_nt: TGTGCCAGCAGCTTAGCCCCACAGGGAGGGTCAGACATTCAGTACTTC; d_call: .; j_call: TRBJ2-4; clone_size: once; v_call: TRBV7-6
cdr3_aa: CATRLAGVYNEQFF; cdr3_nt: TGTGCCACTCGACTAGCGGGGGTCTACAATGAGCAGTTCTTC; d_call: TRBD2; j_call: TRBJ2-1; clone_size: .; v_call: TRBV6-1
cdr3_aa: CASSFSTGSRETQYF; cdr3_nt: TGCGCCAGCAGCTTTTCGACAGGGTCCCGAGAGACCCAGTACTTC; d_call: TRBD1; j_call: TRBJ2-5; clone_size: once; v_call: TRBV5-1
cdr3_aa: CASSPPGLRTDTQYF; cdr3_nt: TGTGCCAGCAGCCCCCCGGGACTACGCACAGATACGCAGTATTTT; d_call: TRBD2; j_call: TRBJ2-3; clone_size: once; v_call: TRBV9
cdr3_aa: CASSKTGERNGYTF; cdr3_nt: TGTGCCAGCAGTAAAACCGGGGAGCGGAATGGCTACACCTTC; d_call: .; j_call: TRBJ1-2; clone_size: .; v_call: TRBV27
cdr3_aa: CASSYRTSTDTQYF; cdr3_nt: TGTGCCAGCAGCTATAGAACTAGCACAGATACGCAGTATTTT; d_call: .; j_call: TRBJ2-3; clone_size: .; v_call: TRBV13
cdr3_aa: CASSLDTNYGYTF; cdr3_nt: TGTGCCAGCAGCTTAGACACTAACTATGGCTACACCTTC; d_call: .; j_call: TRBJ1-2; clone_size: .; v_call: TRBV7-3
cdr3_aa: CASSLGLAALEQYF; cdr3_nt: TGCGCCAGCAGCTTGGGACTAGCGGCCCTCGAGCAGTACTTC; d_call: TRBD2; j_call: TRBJ2-7; clone_size: .; v_call: TRBV5-1
cdr3_aa: CACMGAGGTEAFF; cdr3_nt: TGTGCCTGTATGGGGGCCGGAGGCACTGAAGCTTTCTTT; d_call: .; j_call: TRBJ1-1; clone_size: .; v_call: TRBV6-5
cdr3_aa: CASSFQWGDSEAFF; cdr3_nt: TGTGCCAGCAGCTTCCAATGGGGGGACTCTGAAGCTTTCTTT; d_call: .; j_call: TRBJ1-1; clone_size: .; v_call: TRBV7-2
cdr3_aa: CASSEEQGDSYTF; cdr3_nt: TGTGCCAGCAGTGAAGAACAGGGCGATAGCTACACCTTC; d_call: .; j_call: TRBJ1-2; clone_size: .; v_call: TRBV6-1
cdr3_aa: CASTLSGSAGTQYF; cdr3_nt: TGTGCCAGCACCCTTAGCGGGAGCGCCGGGACCCAGTACTTC; d_call: TRBD2; j_call: TRBJ2-5; clone_size: .; v_call: TRBV6-1
cdr3_aa: CASSVPTGGRETQYF; cdr3_nt: TGTGCCAGCAGTGTTCCGACGGGGGGACGGGAGACCCAGTACTTC; d_call: TRBD2; j_call: TRBJ2-5; clone_size: .; v_call: TRBV2
cdr3_aa: CASSQDRSYEQYF; cdr3_nt: TGTGCCAGCAGCCAAGATCGGTCCTACGAGCAGTACTTC; d_call: .; j_call: TRBJ2-7; clone_size: .; v_call: TRBV4-2
cdr3_aa: CASSPLATGPGTEAFF; cdr3_nt: TGTGCCAGCAGTCCCCTTGCGACAGGGCCGGGCACTGAAGCTTTCTTT; d_call: TRBD1; j_call: TRBJ1-1; clone_size: .; v_call: TRBV27
cdr3_aa: CASKVEASYNSPLHF; cdr3_nt: TGTGCCAGCAAGGTCGAAGCATCTTATAATTCACCCCTCCACTTT; d_call: .; j_call: TRBJ1-6; clone_size: once; v_call: TRBV6-5
cdr3_aa: CASSRRLSFSYEQYF; cdr3_nt: TGTGCCAGCAGTCGCAGGCTCTCCTTCTCCTACGAGCAGTACTTC; d_call: .; j_call: TRBJ2-7; clone_size: .; v_call: TRBV28
cdr3_aa: CASSQTSGSYEQYF; cdr3_nt: TGTGCCAGCAGTCAGACTAGCGGGTCTTACGAGCAGTACTTC; d_call: TRBD2; j_call: TRBJ2-7; clone_size: .; v_call: TRBV6-5
cdr3_aa: CASSLGRARQGRDEQFF; cdr3_nt: TGTGCCAGCAGCTTAGGACGCGCCCGACAGGGAAGGGATGAGCAGTTCTTC; d_call: TRBD1; j_call: TRBJ2-1; clone_size: .; v_call: TRBV11-3
cdr3_aa: CASSPTRTGNSPLHF; cdr3_nt: TGTGCCAGCAGCCCCACAAGGACAGGGAATTCACCCCTCCACTTT; d_call: TRBD1; j_call: TRBJ1-6; clone_size: few; v_call: TRBV4-2
cdr3_aa: CASSQEAGGVYNEQFF; cdr3_nt: TGTGCCAGCAGCCAAGAGGCGGGAGGGGTCTACAATGAGCAGTTCTTC; d_call: TRBD2; j_call: TRBJ2-1; clone_size: .; v_call: TRBV14
cdr3_aa: CASSLGGAETQYF; cdr3_nt: TGTGCCAGCAGCTTGGGTGGGGCAGAGACCCAGTACTTC; d_call: .; j_call: TRBJ2-5; clone_size: few; v_call: TRBV5-6
cdr3_aa: CASSYEASAYNEQFF; cdr3_nt: TGTGCCAGCAGTTACGAGGCTAGCGCCTACAATGAGCAGTTCTTC; d_call: .; j_call: TRBJ2-1; clone_size: .; v_call: TRBV6-5
cdr3_aa: CARPPVGEPEAFF; cdr3_nt: TGTGCCAGGCCCCCGGTGGGGGAGCCTGAAGCTTTCTTT; d_call: .; j_call: TRBJ1-1; clone_size: .; v_call: TRBV6-5
cdr3_aa: CATRLQSAGIAGNTIYF; cdr3_nt: TGTGCCACCCGCCTCCAGAGTGCTGGTATCGCTGGAAACACCATATATTTT; d_call: .; j_call: TRBJ1-3; clone_size: .; v_call: TRBV19
cdr3_aa: CASSELTGQYF; cdr3_nt: TGTGCCAGCAGTGAACTAACAGGGCAGTACTTC; d_call: .; j_call: TRBJ2-7; clone_size: .; v_call: TRBV6-5
cdr3_aa: CASSGEGYSNQPQHF; cdr3_nt: TGTGCCAGCAGTGGAGAGGGTTATAGCAATCAGCCCCAGCATTTT; d_call: .; j_call: TRBJ1-5; clone_size: .; v_call: TRBV6-1
cdr3_aa: CASSRSTGELFF; cdr3_nt: TGTGCCAGCTCCAGGTCCACCGGGGAGCTGTTTTTT; d_call: .; j_call: TRBJ2-2; clone_size: .; v_call: TRBV18
cdr3_aa: CASSLRRDYSYEQYF; cdr3_nt: TGCGCCAGCAGCTTGAGAAGGGATTACTCCTACGAGCAGTACTTC; d_call: .; j_call: TRBJ2-7; clone_size: .; v_call: TRBV5-1
cdr3_aa: CASTDSYNQPQHF; cdr3_nt: TGTGCCAGTACGGACAGCTACAATCAGCCCCAGCATTTT; d_call: .; j_call: TRBJ1-5; clone_size: .; v_call: TRBV19
cdr3_aa: CASSPGRQYGYTF; cdr3_nt: TGTGCCAGCAGTCCGGGACGGCAGTATGGCTACACCTTC; d_call: .; j_call: TRBJ1-2; clone_size: .; v_call: TRBV28
cdr3_aa: CASSLGTGERLNYGYTF; cdr3_nt: TGTGCCAGCAGCTTGGGGACAGGGGAAAGATTGAACTATGGCTACACCTTC; d_call: TRBD1; j_call: TRBJ1-2; clone_size: .; v_call: TRBV11-2
cdr3_aa: CASSLWQGRHNEQFF; cdr3_nt: TGCGCCAGCAGCCTATGGCAGGGGAGGCACAATGAGCAGTTCTTC; d_call: .; j_call: TRBJ2-1; clone_size: .; v_call: TRBV4-3
cdr3_aa: CASSEQTSGQETQYF; cdr3_nt: TGTGCCAGCAGTGAACAGACTAGCGGACAAGAGACCCAGTACTTC; d_call: TRBD2; j_call: TRBJ2-5; clone_size: .; v_call: TRBV28
cdr3_aa: CASSQVGKPPETQYF; cdr3_nt: TGTGCCAGCAGCCAAGTTGGCAAACCACCAGAGACCCAGTACTTC; d_call: .; j_call: TRBJ2-5; clone_size: .; v_call: TRBV14
cdr3_aa: CASSPGPSSYNEQFF; cdr3_nt: TGTGCCAGCAGCCCCGGACCCAGCTCCTACAATGAGCAGTTCTTC; d_call: .; j_call: TRBJ2-1; clone_size: .; v_call: TRBV5-4
cdr3_aa: CASSPGGGRETEAFF; cdr3_nt: TGTGCCAGCTCGCCTGGGGGGGGCAGGGAGACTGAAGCTTTCTTT; d_call: .; j_call: TRBJ1-1; clone_size: .; v_call: TRBV5-4
cdr3_aa: CSVESGSSTGELFF; cdr3_nt: TGCAGCGTTGAAAGCGGGAGTAGCACCGGGGAGCTGTTTTTT; d_call: TRBD2; j_call: TRBJ2-2; clone_size: .; v_call: TRBV29-1